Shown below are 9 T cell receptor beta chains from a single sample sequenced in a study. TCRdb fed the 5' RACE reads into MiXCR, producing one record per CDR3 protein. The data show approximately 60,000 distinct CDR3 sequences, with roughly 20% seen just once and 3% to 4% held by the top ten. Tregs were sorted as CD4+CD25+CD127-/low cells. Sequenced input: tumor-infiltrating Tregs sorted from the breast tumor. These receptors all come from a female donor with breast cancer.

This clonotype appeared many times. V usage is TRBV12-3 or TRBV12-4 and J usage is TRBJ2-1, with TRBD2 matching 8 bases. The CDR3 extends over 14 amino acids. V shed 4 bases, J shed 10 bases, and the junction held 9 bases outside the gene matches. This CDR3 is CASSSGLGGGEQFF. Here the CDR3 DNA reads TGTGCCAGCAGTTCGGGACTGGGCGGGGGGGAGCAGTTCTTC.

The CDR3 nucleotides read TGCAGTGCTAGCGGAGGTATCGGGAGGGTTGAGAACATTCAGTACTTC. Its protein is CSASGGIGRVENIQYF. The genes are TRBV20-1 and TRBJ2-4; 8 bases align to TRBD2. Unmatched junction bases numbered 14, after V lost 3 bases and J lost 7 bases. This CDR3 region has 16 residues. Germline V gene lookup returns CDR1 DFQATT and CDR2 SNEGSKA (reference sequence).

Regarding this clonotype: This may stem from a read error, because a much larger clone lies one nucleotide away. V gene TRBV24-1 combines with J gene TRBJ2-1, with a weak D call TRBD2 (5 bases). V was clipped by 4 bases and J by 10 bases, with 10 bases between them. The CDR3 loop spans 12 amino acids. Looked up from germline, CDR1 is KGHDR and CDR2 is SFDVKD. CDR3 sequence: CATSEYSAEQFF. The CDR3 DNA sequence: TGTGCCACCAGTGAGTATAGCGCCGAGCAGTTCTTC.

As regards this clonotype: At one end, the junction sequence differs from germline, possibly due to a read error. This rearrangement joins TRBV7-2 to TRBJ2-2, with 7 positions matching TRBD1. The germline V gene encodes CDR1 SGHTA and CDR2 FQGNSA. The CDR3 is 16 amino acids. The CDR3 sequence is CASSLPTGRVAGELFF. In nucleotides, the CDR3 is TGCGCCAGCAGCCTCCCGACAGGGAGAGTCGCCGGGGAGCTGTTTTTT.

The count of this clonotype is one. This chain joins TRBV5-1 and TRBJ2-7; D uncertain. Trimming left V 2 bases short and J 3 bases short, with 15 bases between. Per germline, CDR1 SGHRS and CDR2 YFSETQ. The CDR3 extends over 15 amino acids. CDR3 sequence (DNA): TGCGCCAGCAGCTTAGCTATAGGTTCTGGCTACGAGCAGTACTTC. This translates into CASSLAIGSGYEQYF.

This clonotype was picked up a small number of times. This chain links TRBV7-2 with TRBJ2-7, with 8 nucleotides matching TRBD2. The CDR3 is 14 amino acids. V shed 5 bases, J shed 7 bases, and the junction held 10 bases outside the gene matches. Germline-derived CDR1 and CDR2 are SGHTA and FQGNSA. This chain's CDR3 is CASSPQRESKEQYF. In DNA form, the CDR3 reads TGTGCCAGCAGCCCCCAGCGGGAGTCGAAAGAGCAGTACTTC. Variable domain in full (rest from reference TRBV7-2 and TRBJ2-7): GAGVSQSPSNKVTEKGKDVELRCDPISGHTALYWYRQSLGQGLEFLIYFQGNSAPDKSGLPSDRFSAERTGGSVSTLTIQRTQQEDSAVYLCASSPQRESKEQYFGPGTRLTVT.

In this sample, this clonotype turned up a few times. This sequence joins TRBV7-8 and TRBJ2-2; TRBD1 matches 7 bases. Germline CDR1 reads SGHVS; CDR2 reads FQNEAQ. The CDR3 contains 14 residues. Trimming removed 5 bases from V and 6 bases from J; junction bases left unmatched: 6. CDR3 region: CASSLDRAAGELFF. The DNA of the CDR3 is TGTGCCAGCAGCCTAGACAGGGCGGCCGGGGAGCTGTTTTTT.

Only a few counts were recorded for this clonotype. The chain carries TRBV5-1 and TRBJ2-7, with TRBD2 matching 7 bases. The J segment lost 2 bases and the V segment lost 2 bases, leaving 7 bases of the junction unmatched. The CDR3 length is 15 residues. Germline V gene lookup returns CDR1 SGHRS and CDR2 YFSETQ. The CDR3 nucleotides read TGCGCCAGCAGCTTAGCCACTAGCGCAACCTACGAGCAGTACTTC. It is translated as CASSLATSATYEQYF.

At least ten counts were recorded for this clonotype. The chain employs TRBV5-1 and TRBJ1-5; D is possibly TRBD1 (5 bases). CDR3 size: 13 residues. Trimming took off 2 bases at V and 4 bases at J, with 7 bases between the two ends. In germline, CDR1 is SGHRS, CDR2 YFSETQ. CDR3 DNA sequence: TGCGCCAGCAGCTTCTCAGGGAATCAGCCCCAGCATTTT. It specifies CASSFSGNQPQHF.